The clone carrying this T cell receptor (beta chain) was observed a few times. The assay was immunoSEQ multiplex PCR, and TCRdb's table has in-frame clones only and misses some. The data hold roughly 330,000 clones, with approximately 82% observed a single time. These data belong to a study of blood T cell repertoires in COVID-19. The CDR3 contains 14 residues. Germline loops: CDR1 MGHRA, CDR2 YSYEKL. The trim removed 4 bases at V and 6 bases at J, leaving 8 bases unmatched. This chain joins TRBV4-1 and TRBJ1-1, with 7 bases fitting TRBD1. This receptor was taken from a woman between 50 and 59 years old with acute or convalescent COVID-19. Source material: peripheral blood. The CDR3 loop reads CASSRTTGKSEAFF. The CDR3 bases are TGCGCCAGCAGCCGTACGACAGGGAAATCTGAAGCTTTCTTT.